Shown below are 21 T cell receptor beta chains from a single sample sequenced in a study of T cell responses to AZD1222 COVID-19 vaccine (dated by TCRdb to the early 2020s). The library relied on the immunoSEQ multiplex PCR assay. TCRdb obtained this table from immuneACCESS and retained in-frame rearrangements with V and J assigned. These tables miss some clones; where compared with another copy, unresolved V genes account for less than half of the shortfall, and the remainder is unexplained. In this sample the table shows 150,000 or so clones, about nine tenths of which occur a single time. The leading ten clones occupy approximately 5.1% of the sample. The time point label, read with the paper, signifies: baseline before first vaccination. The sample's treatment or condition label is to be understood as: meningococcal conjugate vaccine given as trial control. The sequences come from peripheral blood, collected on day 0 of MenACWY control vaccination. These receptors originate from an adult in good health.

The chain couples TRBV6-6 to TRBJ2-1; tentative D call: TRBD1 (7 bases). V shed 6 bases and J shed 3 bases, with 15 bases lying between them. Germline values: CDR1 MNHNY, CDR2 SVGAGI (reference sequence). CDR3 size: 15 residues. CDR3 sequence: CASRPTGDFYNEQFF. For the CDR3, the DNA is TGTGCCAGCAGGCCTACAGGGGACTTCTACAATGAGCAGTTCTTC.

V usage is TRBV11-3 and J usage is TRBJ1-2; D is possibly TRBD1 (6 bases). This CDR3 contains 15 residues. Germline CDR1 and CDR2: SGHNT and YENEEA. Trimming pared 5 bases from V and 7 bases from J, leaving 20 bases between. CDR3 sequence: CASSQPGGSASGYTF. The CDR3 region has the DNA TGTGCCAGCAGCCAGCCGGGGGGCTCGGCTAGTGGCTACACCTTC.

J is TRBJ2-3 and V is TRBV9; TRBD2 matches 7 bases. This CDR3 has 16 amino acids. CDR1 and CDR2 from the germline V gene are SGDLS and YYNGEE. V shed 4 bases and J 4 bases; nucleotides not matched to a gene: 12. CDR3 residues: CASSPLGLGLADTQYF. The DNA of the CDR3 is TGTGCCAGCAGCCCCCTCGGACTAGGTTTAGCAGATACGCAGTATTTT.

The rearrangement joins TRBV7-3 to TRBJ2-2, with D hard to call. The V gene's germline CDR1 is SGHTA and CDR2 FQGTGA. The CDR3 is 13 residues long. V lost 0 bases and J lost 6, with 5 bases in between. CDR3 loop: CASSLTPSGELFF. The DNA for the CDR3 is TGTGCCAGCAGCTTAACCCCTTCCGGGGAGCTGTTTTTT.

The gene calls are TRBV5-5 and TRBJ1-5; possibly TRBD1 for D (6 bases). V was trimmed by 4 bases and J by 5 bases, leaving 16 bases between them. Germline CDR1 and CDR2: SGHKS and YYEKEE (reference sequence). This CDR3 region has 15 residues. Here the CDR3 DNA reads TGTGCCAGCAGCAACCTTCAGGGGAGCGATCAGCCCCAGCATTTT. It yields the protein CASSNLQGSDQPQHF.

The chain is built from TRBV11-2 and TRBJ2-7; D is undetermined. Germline V gives CDR1 SGHAT, CDR2 FQNNGV. The CDR3 covers 11 residues. Trimming pared 2 bases from V and 7 bases from J, leaving 6 bases between. CDR3 in DNA: TGTGCCAGCAGCTTAACGGCAGAGCAGTACTTC. Protein sequence: CASSLTAEQYF.

This clone was counted once. Mismatch with germline at one junction end may stem from a read error. The rearrangement joins TRBV7-7 to TRBJ2-7; maybe TRBD1 (5 bases). There are 16 residues in the CDR3. From germline, CDR1 is SSHAT and CDR2 FNYEAQ (reference sequence). CDR3 residues: CASSLGQGIISYEQYF. The CDR3 region has the DNA TGTGCTAGCAGCTTAGGCCAGGGCATAATCTCCTACGAGCAGTACTTC.

The chain recombines TRBV5-4 with TRBJ2-5; a weak D match, TRBD2 (5 bases). The length of the CDR3 is 13 residues. Germline V gene sequence: CDR1 SGHNT, CDR2 YYREEE (reference sequence). Trimming stripped 4 bases from V and 4 bases from J, with 11 bases between. CDR3 DNA sequence: TGTGCCAGCAGCGAGAGGGCCTTAGAGACCCAGTACTTC. Translating gives CASSERALETQYF.

The sample holds one count of this clone. The rearrangement uses TRBV10-3 and TRBJ1-2, with TRBD1 as a possible D gene (6 bases). Germline V CDR1 and CDR2: ENHRY, SYGVKD. The CDR3 runs to 13 residues. Deletions cut 3 bases from V and 5 bases from J, with 10 bases between. In nucleotides, the CDR3 is TGTGCCATCAGTGAACGTCAGGGGTATGGCTACACCTTC. Amino acid sequence: CAISERQGYGYTF.

The chain couples TRBV6-6 to TRBJ1-5, with 7 bases fitting TRBD1. The germline V gene encodes CDR1 MNHNY and CDR2 SVGAGI (reference sequence). The CDR3 has 15 residues. The junction had 9 bases not matched to a gene; V was cut back by 6 bases and J by 4 bases. The CDR3 protein is CASSKGTVENQPQHF. CDR3 nucleotide sequence: TGTGCCAGCAGCAAAGGGACAGTTGAAAATCAGCCCCAGCATTTT.

The gene calls are TRBV29-1 and TRBJ2-7; D uncertain. The CDR3 runs 11 residues. V shed 5 bases and J shed 3 bases, with 8 bases lying between them. CDR1 is SQVTM, CDR2 ANQGSEA, per germline. The CDR3 coding sequence is TGCAGCGTTTATGCCAACTACGAGCAGTACTTC. This encodes CSVYANYEQYF.

The V and J genes are TRBV10-3 and TRBJ1-6, with a tentative D call TRBD1 (5 bases). The V end was cut by 5 bases, the J end by 7 bases, with 12 bases between. CDR1 is ENHRY, CDR2 SYGVKD, per germline. This CDR3 spans 14 amino acids. In nucleotides, the CDR3 is TGTGCCATCAGTACCGGGACCGACAATTCACCCCTCCACTTT. It is translated as CAISTGTDNSPLHF.

In DNA, the CDR3 is TGCGCCAGCAGCCCGAGGGTTGGCGGATCCGGAGAAAAACTGTTTTTT. Translating gives CASSPRVGGSGEKLFF. The genes are TRBV4-1 and TRBJ1-4; D unclear. The CDR3 has 16 residues. Trimming pared 4 bases from V and 8 bases from J, leaving 20 bases between. CDR1 and CDR2 from the germline V gene are MGHRA and YSYEKL.

This clone came up once. The rearrangement uses TRBV2 and TRBJ1-2; 9 bases fit TRBD1. The V gene's germline CDR1 is SNHLY and CDR2 FYNNEI. Losses at the gene ends were 6 bases for V and 5 bases for J; bases not matched to a gene: 7. The CDR3 covers 14 residues. The chain's CDR3 is CASSGTGGGYGYTF. As DNA, the CDR3 is TGTGCCAGCAGCGGAACAGGGGGCGGTTATGGCTACACCTTC.

This rearrangement joins TRBV20-1 to TRBJ1-1; 7 nucleotides agree with TRBD1. Germline CDR1 and CDR2: DFQATT and SNEGSKA (reference sequence). The CDR3 is made up of 14 amino acids. Trimming took 3 bases from V and 0 from J; bases not matched to a gene: 4. The CDR3 sequence is CSASRGQMNTEAFF. The CDR3 DNA follows: TGCAGTGCTAGTAGGGGACAGATGAACACTGAAGCTTTCTTT.

The chain employs TRBV2 and TRBJ2-7; no reliable D call. Trimming took 5 bases from V and 3 from J, leaving 8 bases between them. The CDR3 spans 12 residues. In germline, CDR1 is SNHLY, CDR2 FYNNEI. The CDR3 is CASSRTDYEQYV. CDR3 nucleotides: TGTGCCAGCAGTCGGACGGACTACGAGCAGTACGTC.

The chain has TRBV11-2 and TRBJ2-1; a possible D gene is TRBD1 (6 bases). The CDR3 extends over 13 amino acids. V lost 5 bases and J 10 bases, leaving 15 bases between the germline ends. Germline CDR1 SGHAT, CDR2 FQNNGV. The CDR3 DNA reads TGTGCCAGCAGCATCAATACAGGGTCGGAGCAGTTCTTC. It translates to CASSINTGSEQFF. Supplemented by reference TRBV11-2 and TRBJ2-1, the full variable domain reads EAGVAQSPRYKIIEKRQSVAFWCNPISGHATLYWYQQILGQGPKLLIQFQNNGVVDDSQLPKDRFSAERLKGVDSTLKIQPAKLEDSAVYLCASSINTGSEQFFGPGTRLTVL.

The chain uses TRBV14 and TRBJ1-4; D gene uncertain. Germline CDR1 is SGHDN and CDR2 is FVKESK. The V and J ends lost 1 base and 8 bases respectively, with 8 bases between them. This CDR3 has 13 residues. The CDR3 reads CASSQVLREKLFF. Here the CDR3 DNA reads TGTGCCAGCAGCCAAGTCCTTCGGGAAAAACTGTTTTTT.

The V gene is TRBV19, the J gene TRBJ1-3; unclear D gene. Trimming took 2 bases from V and 2 from J, leaving 7 bases between them. Germline V gives CDR1 LNHDA, CDR2 SQIVND (reference sequence). This CDR3 has 14 residues. In DNA form, the CDR3 reads TGTGCCAGTAGTATAACAGCAGCTGGAAACACCATATATTTT. This gives the protein CASSITAAGNTIYF.

The CDR3 DNA is TGTGCCAGCAGCTTTAGCGAAGGAACTGAAGCTTTCTTT. As protein: CASSFSEGTEAFF. This chain connects TRBV5-5 to TRBJ1-1; unclear D gene. The V end was cut by 2 bases, the J end by 5 bases, with 10 bases between. Germline lookup yields CDR1 SGHKS and CDR2 YYEKEE (reference sequence). This CDR3 spans 13 amino acids. Full variable domain (rest looked up from reference TRBV5-5 and TRBJ1-1): DAGVTQSPTHLIKTRGQQVTLRCSPISGHKSVSWYQQVLGQGPQFIFQYYEKEERGRGNFPDRFSARQFPNYSSELNVNALLLGDSALYLCASSFSEGTEAFFGQGTRLTVV.

This clone was recorded once. The V and J genes are TRBV7-2 and TRBJ2-2; D might be TRBD1 (5 bases). Trimming took off 5 bases at V and 6 bases at J, with 13 bases between the two ends. The germline gives CDR1 SGHTA, CDR2 FQGNSA. The CDR3 has 14 residues. The CDR3, as DNA: TGTGCCAGCAGCCCTATCGTAGGGGCCGGGGAGCTGTTTTTT. Translation gives CASSPIVGAGELFF.